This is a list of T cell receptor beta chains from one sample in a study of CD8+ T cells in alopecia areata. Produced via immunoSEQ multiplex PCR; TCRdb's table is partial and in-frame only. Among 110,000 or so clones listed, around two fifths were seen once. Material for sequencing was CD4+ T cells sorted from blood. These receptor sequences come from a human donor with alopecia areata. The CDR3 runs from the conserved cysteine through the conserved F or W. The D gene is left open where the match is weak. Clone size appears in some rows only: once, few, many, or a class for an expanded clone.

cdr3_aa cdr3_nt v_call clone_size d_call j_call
CASSESALRTGQYF TGTGCCAGCAGTGAATCGGCCCTTAGGACTGGTCAGTACTTC TRBV25-1 few . TRBJ2-4
CASRTQGYEQYF TGTGCCAGCAGGACACAAGGCTACGAGCAGTACTTC TRBV28 few . TRBJ2-7
CASSLGEAGDYGYTF TGCGCCAGCAGCTTGGGGGAGGCTGGAGACTATGGCTACACCTTC TRBV5-1 . . TRBJ1-2
CASSLEPGIVDEQFF TGCGCCAGCAGCTTGGAACCGGGTATAGTCGATGAGCAGTTCTTC TRBV5-1 . . TRBJ2-1
CASSDQGYGTEAFF TGTGCCAGCAGTGACCAGGGGTATGGCACTGAAGCTTTCTTT TRBV25-1 . . TRBJ1-1
CAWVTGSWYTF TGTGCCTGGGTTACAGGGTCGTGGTACACCTTC TRBV30 . . TRBJ1-2
CASSLDISYGYTF TGTGCCAGTAGCCTTGACATATCTTATGGCTACACCTTC TRBV19 many . TRBJ1-2
CSVPPGNGNEQFF TGCAGCGTCCCCCCGGGAAACGGGAATGAGCAGTTCTTC TRBV29-1 . . TRBJ2-1
CASSLGTVNVLTF TGTGCCAGCAGCTTGGGGACAGTCAACGTCCTGACTTTC TRBV7-9 few TRBD1 TRBJ2-6
CASRLGQDLGTQYF TGTGCCAGCAGGTTGGGTCAGGACTTGGGGACCCAGTACTTC TRBV7-9 few . TRBJ2-5
CSVVSGYEQYF TGCAGCGTCGTTAGCGGGTACGAGCAGTACTTC TRBV29-1 few TRBD2 TRBJ2-7
CSDRTGGGYTF TGCAGCGACCGGACAGGAGGTGGCTACACCTTC TRBV29-1 . TRBD1 TRBJ1-2
CASSHLIRSEQFF TGCGCCAGCAGCCATCTAATACGTAGTGAGCAGTTCTTC TRBV4-3 . . TRBJ2-1
CSVDGVTDTQYF TGCAGCGTTGATGGGGTGACAGATACGCAGTATTTT TRBV29-1 few . TRBJ2-3
CASTENGGTAYNEQFF TGTGCCAGTACTGAGAACGGGGGTACGGCCTACAATGAGCAGTTCTTC TRBV19 few . TRBJ2-1
CASSEDRDSYGYTF TGTGCCAGCAGTGAGGACAGGGACTCCTATGGCTACACCTTC TRBV25-1 few TRBD1 TRBJ1-2
CAWSARDEQYF TGTGCCTGGAGTGCCAGGGACGAGCAGTACTTC TRBV30 . . TRBJ2-7
CASRVTGGNYEQYF TGTGCCAGCAGGGTCACGGGAGGGAACTACGAGCAGTACTTC TRBV13 . TRBD2 TRBJ2-7
CASSFEGGDGYTF TGTGCCAGCAGTTTTGAAGGGGGGGATGGCTACACCTTC TRBV28 few . TRBJ1-2
CASSPGTSGDEQYF TGTGCCAGCAGCCCCGGGACTAGCGGGGACGAGCAGTACTTC TRBV4-2 few TRBD2 TRBJ2-7
CAWSVDSGQNTEAFF TGTGCCTGGAGTGTCGACAGCGGACAGAACACTGAAGCTTTCTTT TRBV30 few . TRBJ1-1
CSVAPAGTEAFF TGCAGCGTTGCCCCCGCTGGAACTGAAGCTTTCTTT TRBV29-1 . . TRBJ1-1
CSVEDHLSNEQYF TGCAGCGTTGAAGATCACCTCTCAAACGAGCAGTACTTC TRBV29-1 . . TRBJ2-7
CASSLHQLGGELFF TGTGCCAGCAGCTTACATCAGCTGGGCGGGGAGCTGTTTTTT TRBV7-2 few . TRBJ2-2
CASKARHYEQYF TGTGCCAGCAAGGCGCGGCACTACGAGCAGTACTTC TRBV2 . . TRBJ2-7
CSACITGAGELFF TGCAGCGCTTGTATTACGGGCGCCGGGGAGCTGTTTTTT TRBV29-1 . . TRBJ2-2
CASSSLEGSEAFF TGTGCCAGCAGCTCCCTTGAAGGTAGTGAAGCTTTCTTT TRBV7-9 few . TRBJ1-1
CASSQTGYAEAFF TGTGCCAGCAGCCAAACAGGGTACGCTGAAGCTTTCTTT TRBV7-9 . . TRBJ1-1
CASSEVGLVAGELFF TGTGCCAGCAGTGAAGTTGGACTAGTGGCCGGGGAGCTGTTTTTT TRBV2 . TRBD2 TRBJ2-2
CASSSIWDGGYTF TGTGCCAGCAGTTCAATTTGGGACGGCGGCTACACCTTC TRBV28 . . TRBJ1-2
CSVQRGQAYGYTF TGCAGCGTTCAACGGGGACAGGCATATGGCTACACCTTC TRBV29-1 . TRBD1 TRBJ1-2
CSVEDRGQNYGYTF TGCAGCGTTGAAGATCGAGGGCAGAACTATGGCTACACCTTC TRBV29-1 . . TRBJ1-2
CSAGTGYNQPQHF TGCAGCGCAGGGACAGGGTACAATCAGCCCCAGCATTTT TRBV29-1 . TRBD1 TRBJ1-5
CSVEDQANTEAFF TGCAGCGTTGAAGATCAGGCGAACACTGAAGCTTTCTTT TRBV29-1 . . TRBJ1-1
CAWSVGGQETQYF TGTGCCTGGAGTGTTGGGGGGCAAGAGACCCAGTACTTC TRBV30 . . TRBJ2-5
CAWSEQGIRRETQYF TGTGCCTGGAGTGAACAGGGGATTCGCAGAGAGACCCAGTACTTC TRBV30 . TRBD1 TRBJ2-5
CASSHGTSGAEQYF TGCGCCAGCAGCCATGGGACCTCAGGGGCCGAGCAGTACTTC TRBV4-3 . . TRBJ2-7
CATHPGLDIYNEQFF TGTGCCACACACCCGGGACTAGATATATACAATGAGCAGTTCTTC TRBV7-2 few TRBD2 TRBJ2-1
CSADRGQGTEAFF TGCAGCGCTGACAGGGGGCAGGGAACTGAAGCTTTCTTT TRBV29-1 . TRBD1 TRBJ1-1
CASRETLNQPQHF TGTGCCAGCAGAGAGACACTTAATCAGCCCCAGCATTTT TRBV28 few . TRBJ1-5
CASSVDRNTEAFF TGTGCCAGCAGCGTAGACCGGAACACTGAAGCTTTCTTT TRBV9 . . TRBJ1-1
CASSLTQADTQYF TGTGCCAGCAGCTTAACCCAGGCCGATACGCAGTATTTT TRBV7-9 few . TRBJ2-3
CASSQVQRSQETQYF TGCGCCAGCAGCCAAGTTCAGAGGAGCCAAGAGACCCAGTACTTC TRBV4-1 once . TRBJ2-5
CASSPVDRRRSYEQYF TGTGCCAGCAGCCCCGTGGACAGGCGACGCTCCTACGAGCAGTACTTC TRBV27 . TRBD1 TRBJ2-7
CASSQVGVRTGELFF TGCGCCAGCAGCCAAGTTGGGGTACGAACCGGGGAGCTGTTTTTT TRBV4-3 . . TRBJ2-2
CSVVKSNTEAFF TGCAGCGTTGTTAAATCGAACACTGAAGCTTTCTTT TRBV29-1 few . TRBJ1-1
CSVGKDSNTGELFF TGCAGTGTGGGGAAGGATTCGAACACCGGGGAGCTGTTTTTT TRBV29-1 few . TRBJ2-2